Each of the 10 T cell receptor beta chains below was sequenced from the same sample in a study of blood T cells in healthy people across ages. Next came a second PCR, run for about 6 to 11 cycles, which used a sample-barcoded 5' primer along with a J-beta primer mix. Each CDR3 protein gets one entry after TCRdb re-called the 5' RACE reads with MiXCR. The repertoire has about 670,000 distinct CDR3 sequences, approximately 40% of them found once; the top ten carry about 32%. The specimen sequenced was blood. These receptors were collected from a man older than 75 in good health.

The J gene is TRBJ1-6, the V gene TRBV4-1; D unclear. Germline V gene sequence: CDR1 MGHRA, CDR2 YSYEKL. V was pared by 0 bases and J by 9 bases, with 12 bases between. CDR3 length: 15 residues. CDR3: CASSQDFPVGSPLHF. CDR3 nucleotides: TGCGCCAGCAGCCAAGATTTTCCAGTTGGTTCACCCCTCCACTTT.

This clonotype came up a few times. The V and J genes are TRBV20-1 and TRBJ2-5, with 8 bases fitting TRBD2. V lost 4 bases to trimming and J lost 2 bases; unmatched junction nucleotides: 12. Germline V gene lookup returns CDR1 DFQATT and CDR2 SNEGSKA (reference sequence). CDR3 length: 16 amino acids. The CDR3 sequence is CSATPWLAGAQETQYF. In DNA form, the CDR3 reads TGCAGTGCTACCCCTTGGCTAGCGGGCGCTCAAGAGACCCAGTACTTC.

This sequence joins TRBV12-3 or TRBV12-4 and TRBJ1-3; D ambiguous. The V and J ends lost 6 bases and 2 bases respectively, with 5 bases between them. The CDR3 sequence is 12 residues long. CDR3 DNA: TGTGCCAGCAGGTTTACTGGAAACACCATATATTTT. Amino acids: CASRFTGNTIYF.

The chain links TRBV11-2 to TRBJ1-1; 12 positions agree with TRBD1. The ends lost 5 bases at V and 4 bases at J; junction bases unmatched: 5. There are 15 residues in the CDR3. Germline-derived CDR1 and CDR2 are SGHAT and FQNNGV. The CDR3 reads CASSDRDRGPTEAFF. CDR3 sequence (DNA): TGTGCCAGCAGCGACCGGGACAGGGGGCCCACTGAAGCTTTCTTT.

J is TRBJ2-7 and V is TRBV20-1, with D possibly matching TRBD1 (5 bases). CDR1 is DFQATT and CDR2 is SNEGSKA in the germline V gene (reference sequence). The CDR3 sequence is 12 residues long. With 4 bases removed from V and 4 bases from J, the gap between germline ends came to 11 bases. In nucleotides, the CDR3 is TGCAGTGCTACGGACATTCTTTACGAGCAGTACTTC. This translates into CSATDILYEQYF.

In DNA form, the CDR3 reads TGTGCCAGTAGTCACCCTCACTCACAGGCGGGCACTGAAGCTTTCTTT. It translates to CASSHPHSQAGTEAFF. The V call is TRBV19, the J call TRBJ1-1; possibly TRBD1 for D (5 bases). CDR1 and CDR2 (germline): LNHDA, SQIVND (reference sequence). V was pared by 5 bases and J by 4 bases, with 20 bases between. The CDR3 is 16 residues long.

The chain is built from TRBV6-1 and TRBJ1-6; a weak D match, TRBD1 (6 bases). With 10 bases removed from V and 5 bases from J, the gap between germline ends came to 12 bases. The CDR3 covers 13 residues. Germline assignment: CDR1 MNHNS and CDR2 SASEGT. CDR3 sequence reads: CATRRTDNSPLHF. The CDR3, as DNA: TGTGCCACGCGGCGGACAGATAATTCACCCCTCCACTTT.

To note about this clonotype: This may arise from a read error, as a much more abundant clone is one base away. V and J are TRBV10-2 and TRBJ2-1, with no clear D. V gave up 5 bases and J gave up 10 bases, with 18 bases separating them. Germline-derived CDR1 and CDR2 are WSHSY and SAAADI. The CDR3 runs 14 residues. The CDR3 protein is CASSPASLSGEQFF. Written as DNA, the CDR3 is TGCGCCAGCAGTCCAGCGTCCCTCTCTGGGGAGCAGTTCTTC.

The chain links TRBV5-5 to TRBJ2-4, with D perhaps matching TRBD2 (7 bases). The CDR3 consists of 18 residues. Between the trimmed V and J ends, which lost 4 bases and 3 bases, there was a span of 23 bases. CDR1 is SGHKS and CDR2 is YYEKEE in the germline V gene (reference sequence). CDR3 nucleotides: TGTGCCAGCAGCCCCCCGGGGGGCGGAGGGGGGGGCAAAAACATTCAGTACTTC. Encoded protein: CASSPPGGGGGGKNIQYF. The whole variable domain, remainder taken from reference TRBV5-5 and TRBJ2-4, is DAGVTQSPTHLIKTRGQQVTLRCSPISGHKSVSWYQQVLGQGPQFIFQYYEKEERGRGNFPDRFSARQFPNYSSELNVNALLLGDSALYLCASSPPGGGGGGKNIQYFGAGTRLSVL.

The rearrangement joins TRBV7-2 to TRBJ2-4, with 11 bases lining up with TRBD2. Germline CDR1 is SGHTA and CDR2 is FQGNSA. J gave up 2 bases and V 5 bases, and 11 bases lay outside the gene matches. The CDR3 runs to 18 residues. In nucleotides, the CDR3 is TGTGCCAGCAGCACTCTAGCGGGGGGCCCTCTGACCAAAAACATTCAGTACTTC. This codes for CASSTLAGGPLTKNIQYF.